The 7 T cell receptor beta chains in this list originate from one sample, sequenced in a study of CD8+ T cells in alopecia areata. Treatment noted: oral pan-JAK inhibitor, 5-10 mg twice daily. RNA extraction and reverse transcription yielded cDNA as sequencing template. This table comes from immunoSEQ multiplex PCR, and its TCRdb copy is limited to in-frame clones, with some not included. The sample includes about 190,000 clones, roughly 66% of them seen just once. The source material was CD4+ T cells sorted from blood, sampled at week 24, from a patient treated with tofacitinib. The receptors were sampled from a human donor with alopecia areata.

The gene calls are TRBV5-1 and TRBJ2-7; TRBD1 matches at 7 bases. V lost 4 bases, J lost 3 bases, and 7 bases stayed unmatched. The germline V gene has CDR1 SGHRS and CDR2 YFSETQ. This CDR3 contains 14 residues. The CDR3 is CASSPGTDFYEQYF. The CDR3 coding sequence is TGCGCCAGCAGCCCCGGGACAGACTTCTACGAGCAGTACTTC.

In its sample, this clone was seen a few times. The chain couples TRBV29-1 to TRBJ1-5; D may be TRBD1 (5 bases). V was pared by 3 bases and J by 9 bases, with 15 bases between. This CDR3 comprises 13 residues. Germline CDR1 and CDR2: SQVTM and ANQGSEA. CDR3 nucleotide sequence: TGCAGCGTTGAGGAACAGGAAAGGGGGCCCCAGCATTTT. Residues: CSVEEQERGPQHF.

This chain joins TRBV4-3 and TRBJ1-5; D gene unclear. This CDR3 comprises 14 residues. Trimming removed 1 base at V and 4 bases at J, with 8 bases between. Per germline, CDR1 LGHNA and CDR2 YSLEER. DNA of the CDR3: TGCGCCAGCAGCCAAGTTTTAGGGAATCAGCCCCAGCATTTT. Its protein is CASSQVLGNQPQHF.

This chain links TRBV11-2 with TRBJ1-2; no clear D. The CDR3 totals 15 residues. V was pared by 1 base and J by 7 bases, with 16 bases between. CDR1 SGHAT and CDR2 FQNNGV come from the germline V gene. The CDR3, as DNA: TGTGCCAGCAGCTTAGTGAGGTCTTCTCCCACTGGCTACACCTTC. Translating it yields CASSLVRSSPTGYTF.

The chain carries TRBV30 and TRBJ1-6; unclear D gene. Trimming took off 3 bases at V and 0 bases at J, with 3 bases between the two ends. CDR1 and CDR2 from the germline V gene are GTSNPN and SVGIG (reference sequence). CDR3 length: 13 amino acids. For the CDR3, the DNA is TGTGCCTGGAGAGACTCCTATAATTCACCCCTCCACTTT. Its translation is CAWRDSYNSPLHF.

On this clone itself: This CDR3 is also generated by other DNA sequences in the sample. V and J are TRBV30 and TRBJ1-5; tentative D call: TRBD1 (6 bases). Looked up from germline, CDR1 is GTSNPN and CDR2 is SVGIG (reference sequence). The CDR3 sequence is 17 residues long. V dropped 0 bases and J dropped 4 bases, with 19 bases sitting between them. CDR3 bases: TGTGCCTGGAGTGTGGGGACACCGAGGGATAGTAATCAGCCCCAGCATTTT. Protein: CAWSVGTPRDSNQPQHF.

This clone has just a few counts. The chain joins TRBV11-1 to TRBJ2-2; D is perhaps TRBD2 (5 bases). With 2 bases removed from V and 7 bases from J, the gap between germline ends came to 11 bases. CDR3 length equals 14 residues. The germline CDR1 and CDR2 sequences are SGHAT and FQDESV (reference sequence). The CDR3 DNA reads as TGTGCCAGCAGCTTATATTCGGGGAGCGGGGAGCTGTTTTTT. It codes for CASSLYSGSGELFF.